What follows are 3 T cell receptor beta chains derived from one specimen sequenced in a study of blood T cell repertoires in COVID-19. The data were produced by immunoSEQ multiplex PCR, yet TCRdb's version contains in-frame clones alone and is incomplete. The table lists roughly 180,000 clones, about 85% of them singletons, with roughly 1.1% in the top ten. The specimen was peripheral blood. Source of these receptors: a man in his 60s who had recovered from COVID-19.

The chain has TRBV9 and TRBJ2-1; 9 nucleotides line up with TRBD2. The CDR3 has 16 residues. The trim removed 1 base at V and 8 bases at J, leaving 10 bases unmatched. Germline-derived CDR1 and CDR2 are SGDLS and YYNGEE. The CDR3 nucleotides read TGTGCCAGCAGCGTATATTCGAGCGGGGGGACCCATGAGCAGTTCTTC. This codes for CASSVYSSGGTHEQFF.

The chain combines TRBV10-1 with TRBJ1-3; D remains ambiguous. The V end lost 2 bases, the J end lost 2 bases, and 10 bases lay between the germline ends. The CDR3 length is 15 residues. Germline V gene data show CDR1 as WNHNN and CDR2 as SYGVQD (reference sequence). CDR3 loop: CASSEALGAGNTIYF. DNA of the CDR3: TGCGCCAGCAGTGAGGCCCTAGGAGCTGGAAACACCATATATTTT.

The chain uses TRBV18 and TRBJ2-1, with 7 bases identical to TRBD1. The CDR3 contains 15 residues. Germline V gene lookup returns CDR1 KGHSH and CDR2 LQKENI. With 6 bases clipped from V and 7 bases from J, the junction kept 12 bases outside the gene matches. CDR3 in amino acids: CASSPRGRRLNEQFF. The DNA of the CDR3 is TGTGCCAGCTCTCCTAGGGGGCGAAGGTTGAATGAGCAGTTCTTC.